A single sample is the source of the 2 T cell receptor beta chains below, sequenced in a study of cytomegalovirus exposure and HLA in healthy donors. The primer mix had 60 Vbeta and 13 Jbeta primers. Only in-frame clones appear in the TCRdb table, and some are missing; sequencing was by immunoSEQ multiplex PCR. The sample's table shows more than 200,000 clones. Material: PBMCs. The receptor source for this set is a woman between 25 and 40 years old in good health and CMV-seropositive.

V and J are TRBV10-1 and TRBJ2-3, with a tentative D call TRBD2 (6 bases). Germline V CDR1 and CDR2: WNHNN, SYGVQD (reference sequence). V was clipped by 2 bases and J by 3 bases, with 12 bases between them. The CDR3 consists of 15 residues. The CDR3 DNA reads as TGCGCCAGCAGTGAGAACAGCGGGCGAACAGATACGCAGTATTTT. Amino acids: CASSENSGRTDTQYF.

The V call is TRBV7-8, the J call TRBJ2-5; D perhaps matches TRBD1 (6 bases). Germline assignment: CDR1 SGHVS and CDR2 FQNEAQ. The CDR3 covers 14 residues. V shed 5 bases and J shed 5 bases, with 15 bases lying between them. The CDR3 DNA is TGTGCCAGCAGCCAGGGGCAGTTCGGGGAGACCCAGTACTTC. Translating it yields CASSQGQFGETQYF.